This T cell receptor beta chain comes out of a study of blood T cell repertoires in COVID-19. Between the trimmed V and J ends, which lost 4 bases and 0 bases, there was a span of 10 bases. Germline V gene lookup returns CDR1 SGHRS and CDR2 YFSETQ. The CDR3 spans 15 residues. The repertoire was sequenced with immunoSEQ multiplex PCR; TCRdb's copy has only in-frame clones and lacks some. The repertoire holds roughly 260,000 clones, with 70% to 90% as singletons. The sequenced sample consisted of peripheral blood. The clonotype originates from a woman between 45 and 60 years old with acute or convalescent COVID-19. This rearrangement joins TRBV5-1 to TRBJ1-4, with a tentative D call TRBD1 (5 bases). The CDR3 DNA follows: TGCGCCAGCAGCCAAACAGGTGCAACTAATGAAAAACTGTTTTTT. Its translation is CASSQTGATNEKLFF.